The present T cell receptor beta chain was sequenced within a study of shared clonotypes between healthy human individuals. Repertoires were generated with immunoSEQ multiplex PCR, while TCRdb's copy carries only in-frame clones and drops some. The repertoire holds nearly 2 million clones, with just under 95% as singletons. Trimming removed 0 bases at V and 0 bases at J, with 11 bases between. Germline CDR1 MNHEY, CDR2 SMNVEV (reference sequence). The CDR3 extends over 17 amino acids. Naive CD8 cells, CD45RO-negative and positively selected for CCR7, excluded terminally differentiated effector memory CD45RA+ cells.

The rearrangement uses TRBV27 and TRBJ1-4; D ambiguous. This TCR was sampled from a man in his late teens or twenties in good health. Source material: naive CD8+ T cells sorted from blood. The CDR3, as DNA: TGTGCCAGCAGTTTATCGATTCCGGAAACAACTAATGAAAAACTGTTTTTT. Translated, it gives CASSLSIPETTNEKLFF.